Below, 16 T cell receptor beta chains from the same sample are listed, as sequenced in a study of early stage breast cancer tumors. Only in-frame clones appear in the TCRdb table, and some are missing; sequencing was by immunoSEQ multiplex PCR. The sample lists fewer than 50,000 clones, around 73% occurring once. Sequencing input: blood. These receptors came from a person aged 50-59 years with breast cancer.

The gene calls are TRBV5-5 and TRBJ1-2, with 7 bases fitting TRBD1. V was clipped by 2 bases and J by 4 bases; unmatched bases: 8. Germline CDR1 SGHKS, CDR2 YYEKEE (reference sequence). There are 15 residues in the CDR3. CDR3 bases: TGTGCCAGCAGCTTCGAACAGGGGACCGCCTATGGCTACACCTTC. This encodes CASSFEQGTAYGYTF.

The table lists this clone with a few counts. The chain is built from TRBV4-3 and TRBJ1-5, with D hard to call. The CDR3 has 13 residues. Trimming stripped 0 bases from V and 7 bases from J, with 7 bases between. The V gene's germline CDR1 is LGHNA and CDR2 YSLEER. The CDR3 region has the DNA TGCGCCAGCAGCCAAGATACCCAGCAGCCCCAGCATTTT. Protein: CASSQDTQQPQHF.

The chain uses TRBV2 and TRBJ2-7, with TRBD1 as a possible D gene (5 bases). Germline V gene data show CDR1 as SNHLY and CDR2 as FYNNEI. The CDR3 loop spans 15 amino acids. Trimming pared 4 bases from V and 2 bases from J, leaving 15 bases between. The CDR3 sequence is CASSVARDDPYEQYF. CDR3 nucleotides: TGTGCCAGCAGTGTGGCCAGGGATGACCCCTACGAGCAGTACTTC.

The CDR3 is CASSPGAPNYGYTF. The CDR3 DNA follows: TGCGCCAGCTCGCCTGGGGCCCCTAACTATGGCTACACCTTC. V usage is TRBV10-2 and J usage is TRBJ1-2; possible D gene TRBD1, 5 bases. CDR3 length: 14 residues. Per germline, CDR1 WSHSY and CDR2 SAAADI. Trimming left V 8 bases short and J 0 bases short, with 13 bases between.

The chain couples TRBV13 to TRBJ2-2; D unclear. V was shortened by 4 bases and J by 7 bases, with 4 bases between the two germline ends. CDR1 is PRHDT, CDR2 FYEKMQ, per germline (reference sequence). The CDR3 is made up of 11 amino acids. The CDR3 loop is CASSSIGELFF. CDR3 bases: TGTGCCAGCAGCTCCATCGGGGAGCTGTTTTTT.

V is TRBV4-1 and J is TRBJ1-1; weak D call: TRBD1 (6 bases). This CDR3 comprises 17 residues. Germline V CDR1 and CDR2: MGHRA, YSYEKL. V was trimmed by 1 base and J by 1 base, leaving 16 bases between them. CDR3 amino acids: CASSQGGLGGPNTEAFF. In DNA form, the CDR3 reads TGCGCCAGCAGCCAAGGAGGCTTGGGGGGGCCGAACACTGAAGCTTTCTTT.

Here the CDR3 reads CACQGQSYEQYF. CDR3 bases: TGTGCCTGCCAGGGACAGAGCTACGAGCAGTACTTC. J is TRBJ2-7 and V is TRBV7-9; 7 nucleotides align to TRBD1. This CDR3 region has 12 residues. The J segment lost 3 bases and the V segment lost 11 bases, leaving 7 bases of the junction unmatched. The V gene's germline CDR1 is SEHNR and CDR2 FQNEAQ (reference sequence).

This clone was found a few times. The CDR3 spells CASSLQTNTEAFF. CDR3 bases: TGTGCCAGCAGCTTACAGACCAACACTGAAGCTTTCTTT. The genes are TRBV5-6 and TRBJ1-1; D not resolved. This CDR3 contains 13 residues. V was cut by 2 bases and J by 2 bases, with 7 bases left in between. Germline loops: CDR1 SGHDT, CDR2 YYEEEE. The full variable domain, completed using reference TRBV5-6 and TRBJ1-1, is DAGVTQSPTHLIKTRGQQVTLRCSPKSGHDTVSWYQQALGQGPQFIFQYYEEEERQRGNFPDRFSGHQFPNYSSELNVNALLLGDSALYLCASSLQTNTEAFFGQGTRLTVV.

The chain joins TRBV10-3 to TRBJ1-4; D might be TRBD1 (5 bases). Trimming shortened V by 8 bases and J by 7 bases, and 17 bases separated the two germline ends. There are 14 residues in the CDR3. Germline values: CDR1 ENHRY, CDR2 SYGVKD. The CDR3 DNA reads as TGTGCCATCGGAGGGGACGGTTATGCTGAAAAACTGTTTTTT. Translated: CAIGGDGYAEKLFF.

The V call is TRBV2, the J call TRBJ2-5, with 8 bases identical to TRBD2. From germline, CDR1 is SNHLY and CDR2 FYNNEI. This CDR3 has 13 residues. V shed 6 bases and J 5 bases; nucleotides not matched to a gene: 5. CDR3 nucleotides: TGTGCCAGCAGATCCGGGACTAGGGAGACCCAGTACTTC. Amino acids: CASRSGTRETQYF.

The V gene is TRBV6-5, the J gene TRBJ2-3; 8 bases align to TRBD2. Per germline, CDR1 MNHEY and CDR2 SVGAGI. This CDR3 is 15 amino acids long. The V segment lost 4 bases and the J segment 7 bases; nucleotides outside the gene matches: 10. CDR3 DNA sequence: TGTGCCAGCAGTTGGGTCGGGGGGGCTTGGAATACGCAGTATTTT. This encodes CASSWVGGAWNTQYF.

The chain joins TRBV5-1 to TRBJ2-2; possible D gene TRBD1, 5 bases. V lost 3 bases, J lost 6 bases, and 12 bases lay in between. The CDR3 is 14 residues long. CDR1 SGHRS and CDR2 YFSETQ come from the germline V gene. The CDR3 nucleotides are TGCGCCAGCAGCTGGCCCAGGGTGTCCGGGGAGCTGTTTTTT. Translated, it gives CASSWPRVSGELFF. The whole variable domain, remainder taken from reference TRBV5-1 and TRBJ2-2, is KAGVTQTPRYLIKTRGQQVTLSCSPISGHRSVSWYQQTPGQGLQFLFEYFSETQRNKGNFPGRFSGRQFSNSRSEMNVSTLELGDSALYLCASSWPRVSGELFFGEGSRLTVL.

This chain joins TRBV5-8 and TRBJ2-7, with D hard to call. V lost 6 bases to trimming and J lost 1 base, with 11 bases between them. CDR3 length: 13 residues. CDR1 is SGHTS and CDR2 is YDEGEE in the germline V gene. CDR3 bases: TGTGCCAGCACCACTTACCGGTCCTACGAGCAGTACTTC. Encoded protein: CASTTYRSYEQYF.

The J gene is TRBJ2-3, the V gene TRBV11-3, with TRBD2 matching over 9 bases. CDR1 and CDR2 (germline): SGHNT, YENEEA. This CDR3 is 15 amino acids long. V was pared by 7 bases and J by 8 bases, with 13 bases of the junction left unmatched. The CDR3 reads CASTNLAGFRGTQYF. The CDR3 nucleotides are TGTGCCAGCACCAATCTAGCGGGATTCCGCGGTACGCAGTATTTT.

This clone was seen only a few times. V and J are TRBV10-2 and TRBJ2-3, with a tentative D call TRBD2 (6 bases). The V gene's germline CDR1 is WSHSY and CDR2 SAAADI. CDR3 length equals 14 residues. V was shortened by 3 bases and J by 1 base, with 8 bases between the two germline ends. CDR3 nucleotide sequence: TGCGCCAGCAGTGAACCTAGCGGCACAGATACGCAGTATTTT. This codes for CASSEPSGTDTQYF.

Written as DNA, the CDR3 is TGTGCCAGCTCACCACCCCAGACAGGGTACACCGGGGAGCTGTTTTTT. It specifies CASSPPQTGYTGELFF. The V call is TRBV18, the J call TRBJ2-2, with TRBD1 matching over 7 bases. The germline V gene encodes CDR1 KGHSH and CDR2 LQKENI. V gave up 0 bases and J gave up 3 bases; unmatched junction bases: 4. The CDR3 totals 16 residues.